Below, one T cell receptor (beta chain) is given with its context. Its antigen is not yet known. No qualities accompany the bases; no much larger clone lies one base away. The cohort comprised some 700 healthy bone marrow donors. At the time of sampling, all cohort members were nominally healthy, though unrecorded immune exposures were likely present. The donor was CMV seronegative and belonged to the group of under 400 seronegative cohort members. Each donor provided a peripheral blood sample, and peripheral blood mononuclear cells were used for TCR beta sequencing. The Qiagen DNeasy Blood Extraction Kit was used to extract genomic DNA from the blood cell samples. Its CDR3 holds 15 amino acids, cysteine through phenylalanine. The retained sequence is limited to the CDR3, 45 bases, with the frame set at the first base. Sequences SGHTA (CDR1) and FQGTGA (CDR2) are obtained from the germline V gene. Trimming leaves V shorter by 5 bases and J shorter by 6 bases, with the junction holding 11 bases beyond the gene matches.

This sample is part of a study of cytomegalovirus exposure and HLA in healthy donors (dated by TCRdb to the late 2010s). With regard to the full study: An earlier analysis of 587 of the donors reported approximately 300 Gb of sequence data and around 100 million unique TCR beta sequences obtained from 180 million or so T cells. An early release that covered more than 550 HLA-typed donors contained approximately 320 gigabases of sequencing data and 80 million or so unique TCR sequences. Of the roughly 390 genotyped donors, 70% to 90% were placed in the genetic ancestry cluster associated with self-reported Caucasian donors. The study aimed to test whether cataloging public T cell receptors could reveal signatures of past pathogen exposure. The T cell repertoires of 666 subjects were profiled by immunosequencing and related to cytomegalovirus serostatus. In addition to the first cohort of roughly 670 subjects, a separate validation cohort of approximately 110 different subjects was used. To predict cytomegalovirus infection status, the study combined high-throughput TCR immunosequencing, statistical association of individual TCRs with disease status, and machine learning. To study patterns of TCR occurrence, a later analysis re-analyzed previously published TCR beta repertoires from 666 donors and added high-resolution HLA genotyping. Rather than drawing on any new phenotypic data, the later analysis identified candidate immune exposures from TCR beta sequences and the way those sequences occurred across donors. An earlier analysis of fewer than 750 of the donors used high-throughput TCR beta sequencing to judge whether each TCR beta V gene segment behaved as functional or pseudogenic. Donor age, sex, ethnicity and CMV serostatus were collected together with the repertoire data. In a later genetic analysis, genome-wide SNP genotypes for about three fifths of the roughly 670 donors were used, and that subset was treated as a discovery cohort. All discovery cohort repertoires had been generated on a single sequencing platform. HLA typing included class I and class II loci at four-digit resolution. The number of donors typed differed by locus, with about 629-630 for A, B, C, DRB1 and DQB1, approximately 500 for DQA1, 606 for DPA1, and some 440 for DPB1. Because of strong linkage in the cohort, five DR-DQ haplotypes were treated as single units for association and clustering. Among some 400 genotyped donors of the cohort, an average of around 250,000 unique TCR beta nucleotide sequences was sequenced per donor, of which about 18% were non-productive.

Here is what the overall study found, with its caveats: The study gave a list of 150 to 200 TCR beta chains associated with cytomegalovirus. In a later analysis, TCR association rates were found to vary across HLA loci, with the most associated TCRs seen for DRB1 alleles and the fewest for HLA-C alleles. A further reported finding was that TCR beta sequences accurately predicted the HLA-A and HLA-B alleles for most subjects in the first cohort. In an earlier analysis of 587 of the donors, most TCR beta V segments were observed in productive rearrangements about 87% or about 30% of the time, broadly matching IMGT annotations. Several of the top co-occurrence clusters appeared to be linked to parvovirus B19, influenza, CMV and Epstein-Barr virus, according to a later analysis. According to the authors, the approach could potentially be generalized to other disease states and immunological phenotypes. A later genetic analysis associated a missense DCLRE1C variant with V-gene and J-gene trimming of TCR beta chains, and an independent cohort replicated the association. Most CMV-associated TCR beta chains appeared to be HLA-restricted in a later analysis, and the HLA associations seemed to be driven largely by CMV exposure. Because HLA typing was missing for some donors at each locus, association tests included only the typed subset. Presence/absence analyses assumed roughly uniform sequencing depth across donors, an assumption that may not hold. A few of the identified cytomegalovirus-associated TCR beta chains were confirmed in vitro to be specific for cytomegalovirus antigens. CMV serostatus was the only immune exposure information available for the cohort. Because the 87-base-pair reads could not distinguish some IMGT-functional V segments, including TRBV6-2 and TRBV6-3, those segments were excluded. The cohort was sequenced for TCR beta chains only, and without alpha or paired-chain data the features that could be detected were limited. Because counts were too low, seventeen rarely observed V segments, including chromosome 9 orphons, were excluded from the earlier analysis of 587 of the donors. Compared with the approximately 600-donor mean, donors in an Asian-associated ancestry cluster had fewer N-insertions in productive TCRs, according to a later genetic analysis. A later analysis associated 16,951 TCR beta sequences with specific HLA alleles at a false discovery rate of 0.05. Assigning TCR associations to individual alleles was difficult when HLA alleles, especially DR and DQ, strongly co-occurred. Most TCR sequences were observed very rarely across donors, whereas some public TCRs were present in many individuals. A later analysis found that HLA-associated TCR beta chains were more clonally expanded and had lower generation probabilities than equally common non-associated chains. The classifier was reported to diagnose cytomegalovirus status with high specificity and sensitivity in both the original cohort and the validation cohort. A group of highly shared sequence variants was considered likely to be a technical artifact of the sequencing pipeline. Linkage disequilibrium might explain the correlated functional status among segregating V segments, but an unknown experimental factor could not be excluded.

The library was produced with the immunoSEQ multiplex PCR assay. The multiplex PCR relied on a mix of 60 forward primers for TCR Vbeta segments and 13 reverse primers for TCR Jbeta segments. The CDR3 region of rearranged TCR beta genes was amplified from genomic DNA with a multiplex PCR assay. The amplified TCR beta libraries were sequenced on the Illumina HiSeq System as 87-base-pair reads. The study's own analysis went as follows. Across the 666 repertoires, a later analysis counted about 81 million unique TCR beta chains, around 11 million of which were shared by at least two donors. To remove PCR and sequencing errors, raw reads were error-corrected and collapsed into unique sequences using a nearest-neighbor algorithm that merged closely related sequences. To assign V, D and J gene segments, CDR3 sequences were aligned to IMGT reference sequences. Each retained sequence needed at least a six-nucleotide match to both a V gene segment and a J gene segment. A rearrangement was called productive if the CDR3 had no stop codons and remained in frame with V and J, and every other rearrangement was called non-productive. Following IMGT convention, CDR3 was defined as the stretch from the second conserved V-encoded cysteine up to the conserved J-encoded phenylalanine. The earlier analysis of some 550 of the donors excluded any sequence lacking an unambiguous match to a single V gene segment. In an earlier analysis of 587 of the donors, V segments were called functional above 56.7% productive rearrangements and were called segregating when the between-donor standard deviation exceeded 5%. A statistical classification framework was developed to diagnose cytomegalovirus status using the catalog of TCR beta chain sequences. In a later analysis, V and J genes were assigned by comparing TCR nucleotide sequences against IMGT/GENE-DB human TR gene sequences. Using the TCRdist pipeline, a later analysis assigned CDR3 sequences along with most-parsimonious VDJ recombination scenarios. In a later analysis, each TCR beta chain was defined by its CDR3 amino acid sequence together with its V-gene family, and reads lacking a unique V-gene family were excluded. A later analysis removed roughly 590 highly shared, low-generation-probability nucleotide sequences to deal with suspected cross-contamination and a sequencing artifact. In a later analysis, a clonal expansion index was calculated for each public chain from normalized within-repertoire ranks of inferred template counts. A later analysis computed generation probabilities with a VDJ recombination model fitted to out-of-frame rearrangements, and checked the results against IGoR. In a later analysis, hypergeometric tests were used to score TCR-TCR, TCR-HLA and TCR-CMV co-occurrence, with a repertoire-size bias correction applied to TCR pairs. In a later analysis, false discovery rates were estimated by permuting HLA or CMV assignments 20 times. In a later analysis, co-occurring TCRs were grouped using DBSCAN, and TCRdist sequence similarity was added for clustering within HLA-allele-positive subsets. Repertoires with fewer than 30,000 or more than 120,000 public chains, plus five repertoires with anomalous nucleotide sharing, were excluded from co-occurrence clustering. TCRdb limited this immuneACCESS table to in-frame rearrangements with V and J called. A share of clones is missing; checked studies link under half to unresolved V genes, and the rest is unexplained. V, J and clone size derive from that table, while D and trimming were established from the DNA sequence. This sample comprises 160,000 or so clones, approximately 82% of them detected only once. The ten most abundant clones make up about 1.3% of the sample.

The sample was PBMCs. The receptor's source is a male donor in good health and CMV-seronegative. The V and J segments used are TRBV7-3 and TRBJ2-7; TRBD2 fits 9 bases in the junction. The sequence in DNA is TGTGCCAGCAGCGCCTTACCGGGACTAGCTGGCGAGCAGTACTTC. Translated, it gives CASSALPGLAGEQYF. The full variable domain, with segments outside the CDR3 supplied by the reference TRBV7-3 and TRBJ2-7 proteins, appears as GAGVSQTPSNKVTEKGKYVELRCDPISGHTALYWYRQSLGQGPEFLIYFQGTGAADDSGLPNDRFFAVRPEGSVSTLKIQRTERGDSAVYLCASSALPGLAGEQYFGPGTRLTVT.